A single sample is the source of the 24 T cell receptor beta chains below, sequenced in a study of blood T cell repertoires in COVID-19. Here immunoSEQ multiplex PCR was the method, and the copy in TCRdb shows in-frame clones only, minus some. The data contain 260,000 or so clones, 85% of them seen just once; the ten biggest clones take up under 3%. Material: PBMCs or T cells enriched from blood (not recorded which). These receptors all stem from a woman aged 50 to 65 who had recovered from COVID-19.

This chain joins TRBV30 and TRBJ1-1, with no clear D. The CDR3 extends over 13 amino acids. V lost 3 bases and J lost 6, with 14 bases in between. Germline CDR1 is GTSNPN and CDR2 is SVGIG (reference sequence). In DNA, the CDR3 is TGTGCCTGGAGCAGAGGGAATGGGGCTGAAGCTTTCTTT. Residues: CAWSRGNGAEAFF.

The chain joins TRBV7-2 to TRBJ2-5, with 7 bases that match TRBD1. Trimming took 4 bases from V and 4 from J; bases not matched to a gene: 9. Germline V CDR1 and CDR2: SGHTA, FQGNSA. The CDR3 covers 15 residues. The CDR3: CASSSIYRGGETQYF. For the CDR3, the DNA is TGTGCCAGCAGCTCTATTTACAGGGGTGGAGAGACCCAGTACTTC.

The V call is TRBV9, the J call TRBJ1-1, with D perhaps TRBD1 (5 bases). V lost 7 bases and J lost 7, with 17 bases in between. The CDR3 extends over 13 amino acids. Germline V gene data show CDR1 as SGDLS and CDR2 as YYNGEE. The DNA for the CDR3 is TGTGCCAGCGAAGGAGGGGATGGTGGTGAAGCTTTCTTT. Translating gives CASEGGDGGEAFF. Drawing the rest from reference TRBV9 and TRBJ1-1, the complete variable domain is DSGVTQTPKHLITATGQRVTLRCSPRSGDLSVYWYQQSLDQGLQFLIQYYNGEERAKGNILERFSAQQFPDLHSELNLSSLELGDSALYFCASEGGDGGEAFFGQGTRLTVV.

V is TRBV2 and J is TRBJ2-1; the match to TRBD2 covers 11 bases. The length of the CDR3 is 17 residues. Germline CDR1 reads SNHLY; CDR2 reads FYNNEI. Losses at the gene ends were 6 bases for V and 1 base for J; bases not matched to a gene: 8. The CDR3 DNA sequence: TGTGCCAGCAGGAGACTAGCGGGAACATCTTCCTACAATGAGCAGTTCTTC. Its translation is CASRRLAGTSSYNEQFF.

Here the CDR3 reads CASSLEQVGGYTF. DNA of the CDR3: TGTGCCAGCAGCTTGGAGCAGGTCGGAGGCTACACCTTC. This chain joins TRBV5-4 and TRBJ1-2; D is undetermined. The CDR3 loop spans 13 amino acids. V was pared by 0 bases and J by 8 bases, with 11 bases between. Per germline, CDR1 SGHNT and CDR2 YYREEE (reference sequence). Looking up the rest from reference TRBV5-4 and TRBJ1-2 gives the full variable domain: ETGVTQSPTHLIKTRGQQVTLRCSSQSGHNTVSWYQQALGQGPQFIFQYYREEENGRGNFPPRFSGLQFPNYSSELNVNALELDDSALYLCASSLEQVGGYTFGSGTRLTVV.

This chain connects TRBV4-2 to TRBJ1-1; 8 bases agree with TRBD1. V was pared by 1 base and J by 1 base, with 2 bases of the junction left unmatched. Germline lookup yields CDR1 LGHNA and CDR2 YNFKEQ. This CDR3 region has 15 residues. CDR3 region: CASSQAGTGNTEAFF. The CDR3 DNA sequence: TGTGCCAGCAGCCAAGCCGGGACAGGGAACACTGAAGCTTTCTTT.

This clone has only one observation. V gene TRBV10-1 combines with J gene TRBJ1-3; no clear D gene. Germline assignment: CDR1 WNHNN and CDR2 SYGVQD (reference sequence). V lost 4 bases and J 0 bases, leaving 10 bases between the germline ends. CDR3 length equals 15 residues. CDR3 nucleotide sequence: TGCGCCAGCAGTGCTGGAGGAAGCTCTGGAAACACCATATATTTT. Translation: CASSAGGSSGNTIYF.

The CDR3 spells CASSLGGFVEAFF. The CDR3 coding sequence is TGTGCCAGCAGTTTAGGGGGGTTCGTTGAAGCTTTCTTT. The rearrangement uses TRBV28 and TRBJ1-1, with TRBD1 as a possible D gene (5 bases). Germline V gene sequence: CDR1 MDHEN, CDR2 SYDVKM. The CDR3 loop spans 13 amino acids. The V gene lost 2 bases and the J gene lost 7 bases, with 11 bases spanning the gap.

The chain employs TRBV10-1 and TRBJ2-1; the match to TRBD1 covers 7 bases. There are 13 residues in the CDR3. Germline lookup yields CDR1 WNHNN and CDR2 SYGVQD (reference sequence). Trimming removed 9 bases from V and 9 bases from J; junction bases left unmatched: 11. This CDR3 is CASTDRVGGEQFF. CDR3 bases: TGCGCCAGTACAGACAGGGTTGGCGGTGAGCAGTTCTTC.

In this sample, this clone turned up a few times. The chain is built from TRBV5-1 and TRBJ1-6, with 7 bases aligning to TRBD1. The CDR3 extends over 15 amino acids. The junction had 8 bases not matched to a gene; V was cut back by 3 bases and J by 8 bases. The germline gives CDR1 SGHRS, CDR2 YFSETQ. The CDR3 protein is CASSSTTGADSPLHF. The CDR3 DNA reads TGCGCCAGCAGCTCGACCACAGGGGCGGATTCACCCCTCCACTTT.

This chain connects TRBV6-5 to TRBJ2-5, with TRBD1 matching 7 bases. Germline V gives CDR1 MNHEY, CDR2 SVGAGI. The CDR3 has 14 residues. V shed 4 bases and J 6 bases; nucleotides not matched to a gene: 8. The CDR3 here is CASSSVDRVKTQYF. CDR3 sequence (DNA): TGTGCCAGCAGTTCGGTAGACAGGGTGAAGACCCAGTACTTC.

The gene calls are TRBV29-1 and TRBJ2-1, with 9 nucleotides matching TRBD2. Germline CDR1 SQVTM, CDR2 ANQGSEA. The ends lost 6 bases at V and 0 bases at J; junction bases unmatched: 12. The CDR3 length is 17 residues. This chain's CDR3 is CSVLTSGSLSSYNEQFF. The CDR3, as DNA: TGCAGCGTCTTGACTAGCGGTTCCTTGAGCTCCTACAATGAGCAGTTCTTC.

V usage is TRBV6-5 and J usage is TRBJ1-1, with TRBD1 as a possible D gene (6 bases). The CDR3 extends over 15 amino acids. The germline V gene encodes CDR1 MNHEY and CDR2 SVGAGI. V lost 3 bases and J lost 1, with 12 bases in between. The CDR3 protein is CASSYRDMTNTEAFF. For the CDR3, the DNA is TGTGCCAGCAGTTATCGGGACATGACGAACACTGAAGCTTTCTTT.

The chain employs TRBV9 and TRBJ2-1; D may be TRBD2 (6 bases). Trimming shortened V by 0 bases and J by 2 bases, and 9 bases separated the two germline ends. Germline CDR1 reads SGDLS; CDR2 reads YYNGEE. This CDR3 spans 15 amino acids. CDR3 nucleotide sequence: TGTGCCAGCAGCGTAGGCTCTAGCGCCTACAATGAGCAGTTCTTC. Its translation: CASSVGSSAYNEQFF.

For the CDR3, the DNA is TGTGCCAGCAGCCTCGTACAGGGGCCTAGCTCCTACAATGAGCAGTTCTTC. It specifies CASSLVQGPSSYNEQFF. The chain uses TRBV9 and TRBJ2-1; 7 bases agree with TRBD1. Germline V gene lookup returns CDR1 SGDLS and CDR2 YYNGEE. The V gene end was trimmed by 4 bases and the J gene end by 0 bases; junction bases not matched to a gene: 10. CDR3 length equals 17 residues.

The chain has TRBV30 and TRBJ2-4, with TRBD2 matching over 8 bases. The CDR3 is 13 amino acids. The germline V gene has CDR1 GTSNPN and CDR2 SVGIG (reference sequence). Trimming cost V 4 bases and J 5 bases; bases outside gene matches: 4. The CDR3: CAWKPAGENIQYF. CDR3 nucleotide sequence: TGTGCCTGGAAGCCAGCGGGGGAAAACATTCAGTACTTC.

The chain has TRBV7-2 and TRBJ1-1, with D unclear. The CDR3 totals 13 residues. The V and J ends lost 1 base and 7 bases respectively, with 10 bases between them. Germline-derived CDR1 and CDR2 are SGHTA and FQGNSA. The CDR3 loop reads CASSLGGPNEAFF. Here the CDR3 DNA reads TGTGCCAGCAGCTTAGGAGGCCCTAATGAAGCTTTCTTT.

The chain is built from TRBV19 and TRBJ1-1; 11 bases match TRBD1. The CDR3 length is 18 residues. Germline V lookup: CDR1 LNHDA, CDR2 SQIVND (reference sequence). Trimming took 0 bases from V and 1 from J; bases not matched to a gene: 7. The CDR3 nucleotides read TGTGCCAGTAGTATAGACACATGGACAGGGGGCAAGAACACTGAAGCTTTCTTT. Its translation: CASSIDTWTGGKNTEAFF.

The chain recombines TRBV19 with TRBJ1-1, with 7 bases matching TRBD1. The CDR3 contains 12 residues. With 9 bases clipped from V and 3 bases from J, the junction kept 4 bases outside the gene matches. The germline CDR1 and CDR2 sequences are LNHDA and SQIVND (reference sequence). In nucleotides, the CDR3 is TGTGCCAGCAGCACAGGGGACACTGAAGCTTTCTTT. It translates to CASSTGDTEAFF.

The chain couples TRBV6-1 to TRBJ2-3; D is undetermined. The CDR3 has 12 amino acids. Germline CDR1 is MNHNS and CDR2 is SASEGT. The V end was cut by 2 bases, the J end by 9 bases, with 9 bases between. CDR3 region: CASSEIGETQYF. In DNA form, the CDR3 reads TGTGCCAGCAGTGAAATTGGAGAGACGCAGTATTTT.

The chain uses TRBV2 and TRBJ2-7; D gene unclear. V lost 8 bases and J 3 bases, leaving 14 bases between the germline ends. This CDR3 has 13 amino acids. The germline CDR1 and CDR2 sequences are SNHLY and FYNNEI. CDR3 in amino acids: CASEPPPGYEQYF. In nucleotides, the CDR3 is TGTGCCAGCGAACCCCCCCCCGGCTACGAGCAGTACTTC.

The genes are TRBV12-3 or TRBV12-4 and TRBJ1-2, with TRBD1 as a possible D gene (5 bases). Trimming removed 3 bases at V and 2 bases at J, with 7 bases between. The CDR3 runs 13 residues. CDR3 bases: TGTGCCAGCAGTTTCTCAGGGAACTATGGCTACACCTTC. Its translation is CASSFSGNYGYTF.

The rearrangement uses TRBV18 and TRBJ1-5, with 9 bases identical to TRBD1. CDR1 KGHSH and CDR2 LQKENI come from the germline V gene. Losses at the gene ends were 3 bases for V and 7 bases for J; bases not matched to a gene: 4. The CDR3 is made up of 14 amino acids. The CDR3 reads CASSPEQGAQPQHF. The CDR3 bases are TGTGCCAGCTCACCGGAACAGGGGGCCCAGCCCCAGCATTTT.

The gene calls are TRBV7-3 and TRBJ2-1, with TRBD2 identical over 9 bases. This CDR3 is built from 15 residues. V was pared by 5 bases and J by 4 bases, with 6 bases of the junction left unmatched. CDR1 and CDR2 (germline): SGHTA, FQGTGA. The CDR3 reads CASSLSGGLYNEQFF. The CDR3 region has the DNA TGTGCCAGCAGCCTAAGCGGGGGGCTGTACAATGAGCAGTTCTTC.